Listed below are T cell receptor beta chains from one sample, sequenced in a study of cytomegalovirus exposure and HLA in healthy donors. TCRdb keeps only in-frame clones here, not all; method: immunoSEQ multiplex PCR. The data hold fewer than 350,000 clones, with 70% to 90% observed a single time. The source material was PBMCs. The receptor source for this set is a woman between 18 and 29 years old in good health and CMV-seronegative. Each CDR3 is given with its conserved first and last residue. The D gene is left open where the match is weak. Not all rows give a size; the values are once, few, many and, for expanded clones, a class.

size	D	J	V	CDR3	DNA
.	TRBD1	TRBJ1-2	TRBV19	CASRQGGGKGYTF	TGTGCCAGTCGACAGGGAGGAGGCAAAGGCTACACCTTC
.	.	TRBJ2-3	TRBV11-2	CASSLVSPSTDTQYF	TGTGCCAGCAGCTTAGTCTCCCCTTCCACAGATACGCAGTATTTT
.	.	TRBJ2-5	TRBV7-3	CASSLSGRGETQYF	TGTGCCAGCAGCTTATCGGGACGGGGGGAGACCCAGTACTTC
.	.	TRBJ1-5	TRBV15	CATSRDPPGAINQPQHF	TGTGCCACCAGCAGAGATCCCCCAGGGGCGATCAATCAGCCCCAGCATTTT
.	.	TRBJ2-7	TRBV7-2	CASSLAAGPGVKMGEQYF	TGTGCCAGCAGCTTAGCGGCGGGTCCCGGGGTGAAGATGGGAGAGCAGTACTTC
.	.	TRBJ1-2	TRBV30	CAWSVTTGNGYTF	TGTGCCTGGAGTGTCACGACAGGAAATGGCTACACCTTC
.	TRBD2	TRBJ2-3	TRBV28	CASTGGGLDTQYF	TGTGCCAGCACAGGCGGGGGGTTGGATACGCAGTATTTT
.	TRBD1	TRBJ1-2	TRBV10-3	CAISFKQGTLYPDGYTF	TGTGCCATCAGTTTCAAACAGGGGACCCTTTACCCCGATGGCTACACCTTC
.	.	TRBJ2-5	TRBV5-6	CASLKGGIQETQYF	TGTGCCAGCTTGAAAGGAGGGATCCAAGAGACCCAGTACTTC
.	.	TRBJ2-7	TRBV27	CATKNSEQYF	TGTGCCACCAAAAATTCCGAGCAGTACTTC
.	.	TRBJ2-7	TRBV19	CASSMGLGQAAYEQYF	TGTGCCAGTAGTATGGGTTTGGGCCAGGCCGCCTACGAGCAGTACTTC
.	.	TRBJ1-1	TRBV6-1	CASSKNPGQNTEAFF	TGTGCCAGCAGTAAGAATCCGGGACAGAACACTGAAGCTTTCTTT
.	.	TRBJ1-5	TRBV21-1	CASSKPQDRVLLYSNQPQHF	TGTGCCAGCAGCAAACCCCAGGACAGGGTTCTTCTGTATAGCAATCAGCCCCAGCATTTT
.	TRBD1	TRBJ1-4	TRBV27	CASSLRIGVTGGNEKLFF	TGTGCCAGCAGTTTAAGGATTGGGGTCACAGGGGGGAATGAAAAACTGTTTTTT
.	TRBD1	TRBJ2-5	TRBV29-1	CSVGGGRGSEETQYF	TGCAGCGTGGGTGGAGGCAGGGGGTCGGAAGAGACCCAGTACTTC
.	.	TRBJ1-1	TRBV7-9	CASSFLQEMGTEAFF	TGTGCCAGCAGCTTCCTACAGGAGATGGGCACTGAAGCTTTCTTT
few	TRBD1	TRBJ2-7	TRBV19	CASSSYRTGRHEQYF	TGTGCCAGTAGTTCTTACCGGACAGGGAGGCACGAGCAGTACTTC
.	.	TRBJ2-5	TRBV6-1	CASSIQGGPRTQYF	TGTGCCAGCAGTATACAGGGGGGGCCACGGACCCAGTACTTC
.	.	TRBJ2-1	TRBV28	CASSFPGLSSYNEQFF	TGTGCCAGCAGTTTCCCGGGACTGAGCTCCTACAATGAGCAGTTCTTC
.	TRBD2	TRBJ2-7	TRBV5-4	CASSLIAGEAEQYF	TGTGCCAGCAGCCTCATAGCGGGGGAGGCCGAGCAGTACTTC
.	.	TRBJ2-2	TRBV4-1	CASSDRGRLFF	TGCGCCAGCAGTGACCGAGGGAGGCTGTTTTTT
once	TRBD2	TRBJ2-1	TRBV7-9	CASSLTGSAGGPYNEQFF	TGTGCCAGCAGCTTGACGGGGTCGGCGGGAGGGCCCTACAATGAGCAGTTCTTC